Below are 7 T cell receptor beta chains sequenced from a single sample in a study of CD8+CD57+ T cells in acquired aplastic anemia. Using genomic DNA as the template, TCR beta VDJ and CDR3 profiling was carried out. MiXCR, applied by TCRdb to the reads, yields one record per CDR3 protein. The sample records hundreds of thousands of distinct CDR3 sequences, under 80% being singletons. Sequencing was carried out using sorted CD4+, CD8+, or CD8+CD57+ T cells (not recorded which) from PBMCs. Source of these receptors: a human donor in good health, serving as a control.

The chain couples TRBV20-1 to TRBJ1-6; D is ambiguous. The germline V gene has CDR1 DFQATT and CDR2 SNEGSKA (reference sequence). Trimming stripped 4 bases from V and 13 bases from J, with 17 bases between. The CDR3 sequence is 13 residues long. The CDR3 loop reads CSAKLARDLPLHF. CDR3 in DNA: TGCAGTGCTAAATTGGCGAGAGATCTCCCCCTCCACTTT.

This clonotype appeared a single time. The junction and the germline gene differ at one end; a read error may be behind it. This CDR3 is CSGDPGDTDAQYF. The CDR3 coding sequence is TGCAGCGGTGACCCGGGGGACACAGATGCGCAGTATTTT. The V call is TRBV20-1, the J call TRBJ2-3; D tentatively reads TRBD1 or TRBD2 (6 bases each). Germline CDR1 is DFQATT and CDR2 is SNEGSKA (reference sequence). This CDR3 is 13 amino acids long.

This clonotype was observed many times. This chain joins TRBV6-5 and TRBJ1-1, with TRBD1 matching over 8 bases. This CDR3 has 16 amino acids. From germline, CDR1 is MNHEY and CDR2 SVGAGI. V shed 0 bases and J 4 bases; nucleotides not matched to a gene: 7. The CDR3 region is CASSYSRQGRGTEAFF. Written as DNA, the CDR3 is TGTGCCAGCAGTTACTCTCGACAGGGGAGGGGCACTGAAGCTTTCTTT.

On this clonotype itself: At one end, the junction sequence differs from germline, possibly due to a read error. This rearrangement joins TRBV10-3 to TRBJ1-2; a weak D match, TRBD1 (5 bases). The CDR3 is made up of 15 amino acids. The germline V gene encodes CDR1 ENHRY and CDR2 SYGVKD. CDR3: CASNPRRDGNYGYIF. CDR3 coding DNA: TGTGCCTCTAATCCCCGGCGGGACGGGAACTATGGCTACATCTTC.

V usage is TRBV10-3 and J usage is TRBJ1-4, with no clear D. Germline CDR1 reads ENHRY; CDR2 reads SYGVKD. V lost 10 bases, J lost 5 bases, and 17 bases lay in between. The CDR3 length is 14 residues. The DNA for the CDR3 is TGTGCCAGCACTCGATACTGGGGAAATGAAAAACTGTTTTTT. This gives the protein CASTRYWGNEKLFF.

Remarks on this clonotype: This likely comes from a read error, as the CDR3 has no conserved phenylalanine or tryptophan at its end. The chain employs TRBV9 and TRBJ1-3; D is ambiguous. The CDR3 runs 17 residues. CDR1 is SGDLS and CDR2 is YYNGEE in the germline V gene. The CDR3 DNA is TGTGCCAGCAGCCCACGGGCGGGTCCGAGCTCTGGGAACACCATATATGTT. Translated, it gives CASSPRAGPSSGNTIYV.

The J gene is TRBJ1-6, the V gene TRBV11-2; D gene uncertain. The CDR3 is made up of 13 amino acids. Trimming cost V 5 bases and J 11 bases, with 13 bases left between them. Germline V CDR1 and CDR2: SGHAT, FQNNGV. The CDR3 spells CASSQGRETPLHF. In DNA form, the CDR3 reads TGTGCCAGCAGCCAAGGAAGGGAAACACCCCTCCACTTT.